This TCR beta chain originates from a study of human thymus T cells. Findings and limits, study-wide: Apparent bias marked the V and J gene usage of thymic and blood repertoires. Related research described thymic repertoires that were highly overlapping among unrelated individuals.

Resections from corrective heart surgery supplied the thymus tissue. Serving as donors were healthy Finnish infants, each of whom was having open corrective surgery for congenital heart defects. Germline V gene data show CDR1 as SGHNT and CDR2 as YYREEE (reference sequence). V dropped 0 bases and J dropped 14 bases, with 15 bases sitting between them. The CDR3 extends over 14 amino acids. Profiling relied on immunoSEQ multiplex PCR, and the TCRdb table lists in-frame clones only, not all of them. The sample holds around 120,000 clones; around 94% are singletons and the top ten take under 0.025%. A word on this clone: The target antigen is unknown.

This clonotype was obtained from a boy under three years old with a congenital heart defect but otherwise immunologically healthy. The V call is TRBV5-4, the J call TRBJ1-6; D possibly corresponds to TRBD1 (5 bases). The sequencing input was thymus tissue. The CDR3, as DNA: TGTGCCAGCAGCTTGGCCAGGGCGGTCGGGACCCTCCACTTT. Its translation is CASSLARAVGTLHF.